This record covers a single T cell receptor (beta chain). Its antigen is unidentified. Different DNA sequences within this sample yield the same CDR3. The germline V gene encodes CDR1 SGHAT and CDR2 FQNNGV. The V end was cut by 4 bases, the J end by 5 bases, with 16 bases between. The CDR3 length is 15 residues. Profiled with immunoSEQ multiplex PCR; TCRdb holds only in-frame clones, not every one. The sample lists 13,000 to 15,000 clones; approximately 83% were seen once. The data derive from a study of CD4+ T cells in melanoma. The study's findings and limits: Neoantigen-specific CD4+ T cells in melanoma reportedly had diverse differentiation states. CD8+ T cell, macrophage and B cell function reportedly correlated with neoantigen-specific CD4+ T cells.

Sequenced: cells from a culture (not recorded whether cultured in vitro). The source is a human donor with melanoma. The rearrangement joins TRBV11-2 to TRBJ2-3; D assignment may be TRBD1 or TRBD2 (5 bases each). Here the CDR3 DNA reads TGTGCCAGCAGCTCTTATCGGGGCAGAGGAGATACGCAGTATTTT. This translates into CASSSYRGRGDTQYF.